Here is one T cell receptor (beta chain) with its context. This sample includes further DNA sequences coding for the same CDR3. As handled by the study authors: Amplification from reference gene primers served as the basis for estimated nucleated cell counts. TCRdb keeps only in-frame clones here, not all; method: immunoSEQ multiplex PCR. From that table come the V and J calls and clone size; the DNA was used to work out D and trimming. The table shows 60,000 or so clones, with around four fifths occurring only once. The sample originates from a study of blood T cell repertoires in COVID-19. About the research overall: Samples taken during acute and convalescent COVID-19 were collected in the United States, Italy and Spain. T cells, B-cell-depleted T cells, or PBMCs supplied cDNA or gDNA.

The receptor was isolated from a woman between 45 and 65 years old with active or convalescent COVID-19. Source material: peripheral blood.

The CDR3 DNA sequence: TGTGCCAGCTCACCGGACAGTATGAACACTGAAGCTTTCTTT. Protein product: CASSPDSMNTEAFF. This sequence joins TRBV18 and TRBJ1-1; TRBD1 is a possible D gene (6 bases). V lost 3 bases and J lost 0, with 8 bases in between. The germline gives CDR1 KGHSH, CDR2 LQKENI. The CDR3 spans 14 residues.